These 18 T cell receptor beta chains share one sample of origin, sequenced in a study of monozygotic twins with inflammatory bowel disease. TCRdb reanalyzed the 5' RACE reads, giving one entry per CDR3 protein sequence and no DNA. The sample table sets out about 380,000 distinct CDR3 sequences. The material sequenced was blood. All receptors derive from a human donor with ulcerative colitis or Crohn's disease, or a healthy co-twin of an affected twin (not recorded which).

The genes are TRBV4-3 and TRBJ2-1; the D call of TRBD2 rests on TCRdb alone, since no DNA is present to check it. Germline loops: CDR1 LGHNA, CDR2 YSLEER. The CDR3 spans 16 residues. This CDR3 is CASSQDLSGRAYEQFF.

The V and J genes are TRBV11-3 and TRBJ2-1; TCRdb calls TRBD1, which cannot be checked without DNA. Germline V gene data show CDR1 as SGHNT and CDR2 as YENEEA. This CDR3 has 13 amino acids. This chain's CDR3 is CASTQAGGDEQFF.

The chain uses TRBV12-3 or TRBV12-4 and TRBJ1-1; as DNA is missing, the TRBD1 call by TCRdb cannot be tested. The CDR3 runs to 15 residues. Here the CDR3 reads CASSLAGGARTEAFF.

The chain is built from TRBV19 and TRBJ2-2; TCRdb reports TRBD1, a call that lacks DNA to check it against. Germline V gene lookup returns CDR1 LNHDA and CDR2 SQIVND (reference sequence). There are 14 residues in the CDR3. CDR3 sequence: CASSYRGDTGELFF.

This chain links TRBV29-1 with TRBJ2-7; TCRdb lists TRBD1, though no DNA is available to test this call. Per the germline V gene, CDR1 is SQVTM and CDR2 is ANQGSEA. This CDR3 spans 12 amino acids. CDR3: CSVARQSYEQYF.

The rearrangement uses TRBV5-3 and TRBJ2-7; there is no DNA to check the TCRdb D call of TRBD2. TRBV5-3 is known as an ORF, though its function is uncertain. CDR3 length: 15 amino acids. The CDR3 protein is CARIVDGTSYSEQYF.

The J gene is TRBJ1-1, the V gene TRBV2; TCRdb names TRBD1, which stays unverified in the absence of DNA. This CDR3 comprises 13 residues. Germline CDR1 is SNHLY and CDR2 is FYNNEI. The CDR3 is CASIGQGKAEAFF.

The chain couples TRBV25-1 to TRBJ1-1. CDR1 is MGHDK, CDR2 SYGVNS, per germline. The CDR3 consists of 13 residues. The CDR3 loop is CASAPPGPTEAFF. The full variable domain, with the rest looked up from reference TRBV25-1 and TRBJ1-1, is EADIYQTPRYLVIGTGKKITLECSQTMGHDKMYWYQQDPGMELHLIHYSYGVNSTEKGDLSSESTVSRIRTEHFPLTLESARPSHTSQYLCASAPPGPTEAFFGQGTRLTVV.

The chain employs TRBV7-2 and TRBJ2-7; TCRdb's D call of TRBD2 is untestable without DNA. The CDR3 spans 15 residues. Germline loops: CDR1 SGHTA, CDR2 FQGNSA. The CDR3 here is CASSPSPLAGSEKYF.

The V call is TRBV28, the J call TRBJ2-7; TCRdb outputs TRBD1, but without DNA this stays unchecked. The V gene's germline CDR1 is MDHEN and CDR2 SYDVKM. The CDR3 contains 17 residues. The CDR3 loop reads CASSLLGSGRDSYEQYF. The entire variable domain, with the rest obtained from reference TRBV28 and TRBJ2-7, is as follows: DVKVTQSSRYLVKRTGEKVFLECVQDMDHENMFWYRQDPGLGLRLIYFSYDVKMKEKGDIPEGYSVSREKKERFSLILESASTNQTSMYLCASSLLGSGRDSYEQYFGPGTRLTVT.

This sequence joins TRBV12-3 or TRBV12-4 and TRBJ1-1. CDR3 size: 13 residues. CDR3 sequence reads: CASYRVRNTEAFF.

This chain connects TRBV5-1 to TRBJ2-1; TCRdb names TRBD2, which stays unverified in the absence of DNA. Germline lookup yields CDR1 SGHRS and CDR2 YFSETQ. This CDR3 comprises 18 residues. This CDR3 is CASSGELAGGLTYNEQFF.

The V and J genes are TRBV12-3 or TRBV12-4 and TRBJ2-7; lacking DNA, the TRBD1 call made by TCRdb goes unchecked. CDR3 length: 14 residues. The CDR3 loop reads CASSLGGLPYEQYF.

J is TRBJ1-1 and V is TRBV12-3 or TRBV12-4; the D call from TCRdb, TRBD1, cannot be confirmed without DNA. The CDR3 covers 15 residues. The CDR3 loop is CASSFPGQMNTEAFF.

This chain uses TRBV7-8 with TRBJ2-7; absent DNA, TCRdb's TRBD2 call cannot be checked. The CDR3 spans 16 residues. Germline V gives CDR1 SGHVS, CDR2 FQNEAQ. The CDR3 loop reads CASSLVAVGSSYEQYF.

CDR3 loop: CASSKSSNYYEQYF. This rearrangement joins TRBV11-3 to TRBJ2-7. Looked up from germline, CDR1 is SGHNT and CDR2 is YENEEA. There are 14 residues in the CDR3.

The chain recombines TRBV27 with TRBJ2-2. The length of the CDR3 is 13 residues. CDR1 is MNHEY and CDR2 is SMNVEV in the germline V gene (reference sequence). The CDR3 here is CASKASNTGELFF.

The V call is TRBV11-1, the J call TRBJ1-6; without DNA, the TCRdb call of TRBD1 cannot be checked. Germline V gene lookup returns CDR1 SGHAT and CDR2 FQDESV (reference sequence). This CDR3 has 18 residues. CDR3 protein: CASSRGGDRGLMNSPLHF.